The 4 T cell receptor beta chains below come from one sample, sequenced in a study of T cells after yellow fever vaccination. TCRdb itself ran the 5' RACE reads through MiXCR, one entry per CDR3 protein. The table records about 85,000 distinct CDR3 sequences, roughly 13% of them present only once. The sample here was CD8+ T cells not binding an NS4B(214-222) dextramer, sorted from PBMCs, taken about 20 days after the first yellow fever vaccination. The receptor set was obtained from a man in his late teens or twenties who received the YFV17D yellow fever vaccine.

This clonotype was picked up many times. The J gene is TRBJ1-5, the V gene TRBV27; possibly TRBD1 for D (6 bases). The length of the CDR3 is 14 residues. V lost 6 bases and J lost 0, with 9 bases in between. Germline CDR1 MNHEY, CDR2 SMNVEV (reference sequence). As DNA, the CDR3 is TGTGCCAGCAGCACAGGGTATAGCAATCAGCCCCAGCATTTT. Protein: CASSTGYSNQPQHF.

This clonotype has a handful of counts. One end of the junction does not line up with germline, which may come from a read error. The chain carries TRBV7-2 and TRBJ2-5; 7 bases map to TRBD2. The CDR3 loop spans 13 amino acids. Germline lookup yields CDR1 SGHTA and CDR2 FQGNSA. CDR3 nucleotides: TGTGCCAGCAGCTTAGGACTAGCCCCTAACATGGTCTTC. Its translation is CASSLGLAPNMVF.

The gene calls are TRBV7-9 and TRBJ1-2; maybe TRBD1 (5 bases). CDR1 and CDR2 (germline): SEHNR, FQNEAQ (reference sequence). The CDR3 has 15 residues. V was cut by 3 bases and J by 3 bases, with 14 bases left in between. The CDR3: CASSLGSRGDYGYTF. The CDR3, as DNA: TGTGCCAGCAGCTTGGGGTCAAGAGGGGACTATGGCTACACCTTC.

This chain joins TRBV10-3 and TRBJ2-7, with TRBD1 as a possible D gene (5 bases). V dropped 3 bases and J dropped 5 bases, with 8 bases sitting between them. CDR3 length equals 12 residues. Germline CDR1 ENHRY, CDR2 SYGVKD. The CDR3 coding sequence is TGTGCCATCAGTGACAGGGTCAACGAGCAGTACTTC. Translated: CAISDRVNEQYF.